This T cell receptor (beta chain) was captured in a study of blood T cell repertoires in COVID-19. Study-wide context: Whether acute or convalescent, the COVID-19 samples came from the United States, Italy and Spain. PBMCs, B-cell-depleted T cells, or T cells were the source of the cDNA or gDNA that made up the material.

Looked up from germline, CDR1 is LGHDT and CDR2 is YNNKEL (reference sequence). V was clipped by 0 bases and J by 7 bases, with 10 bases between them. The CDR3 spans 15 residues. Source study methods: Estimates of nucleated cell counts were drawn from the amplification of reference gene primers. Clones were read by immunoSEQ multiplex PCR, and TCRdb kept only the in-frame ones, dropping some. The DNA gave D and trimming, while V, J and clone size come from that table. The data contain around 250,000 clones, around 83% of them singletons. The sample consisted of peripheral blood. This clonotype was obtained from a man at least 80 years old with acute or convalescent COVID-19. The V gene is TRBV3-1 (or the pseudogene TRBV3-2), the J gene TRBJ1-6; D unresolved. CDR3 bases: TGTGCCAGCAGCCAAGATACACAGTCCAATTCACCCCTCCACTTT. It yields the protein CASSQDTQSNSPLHF.